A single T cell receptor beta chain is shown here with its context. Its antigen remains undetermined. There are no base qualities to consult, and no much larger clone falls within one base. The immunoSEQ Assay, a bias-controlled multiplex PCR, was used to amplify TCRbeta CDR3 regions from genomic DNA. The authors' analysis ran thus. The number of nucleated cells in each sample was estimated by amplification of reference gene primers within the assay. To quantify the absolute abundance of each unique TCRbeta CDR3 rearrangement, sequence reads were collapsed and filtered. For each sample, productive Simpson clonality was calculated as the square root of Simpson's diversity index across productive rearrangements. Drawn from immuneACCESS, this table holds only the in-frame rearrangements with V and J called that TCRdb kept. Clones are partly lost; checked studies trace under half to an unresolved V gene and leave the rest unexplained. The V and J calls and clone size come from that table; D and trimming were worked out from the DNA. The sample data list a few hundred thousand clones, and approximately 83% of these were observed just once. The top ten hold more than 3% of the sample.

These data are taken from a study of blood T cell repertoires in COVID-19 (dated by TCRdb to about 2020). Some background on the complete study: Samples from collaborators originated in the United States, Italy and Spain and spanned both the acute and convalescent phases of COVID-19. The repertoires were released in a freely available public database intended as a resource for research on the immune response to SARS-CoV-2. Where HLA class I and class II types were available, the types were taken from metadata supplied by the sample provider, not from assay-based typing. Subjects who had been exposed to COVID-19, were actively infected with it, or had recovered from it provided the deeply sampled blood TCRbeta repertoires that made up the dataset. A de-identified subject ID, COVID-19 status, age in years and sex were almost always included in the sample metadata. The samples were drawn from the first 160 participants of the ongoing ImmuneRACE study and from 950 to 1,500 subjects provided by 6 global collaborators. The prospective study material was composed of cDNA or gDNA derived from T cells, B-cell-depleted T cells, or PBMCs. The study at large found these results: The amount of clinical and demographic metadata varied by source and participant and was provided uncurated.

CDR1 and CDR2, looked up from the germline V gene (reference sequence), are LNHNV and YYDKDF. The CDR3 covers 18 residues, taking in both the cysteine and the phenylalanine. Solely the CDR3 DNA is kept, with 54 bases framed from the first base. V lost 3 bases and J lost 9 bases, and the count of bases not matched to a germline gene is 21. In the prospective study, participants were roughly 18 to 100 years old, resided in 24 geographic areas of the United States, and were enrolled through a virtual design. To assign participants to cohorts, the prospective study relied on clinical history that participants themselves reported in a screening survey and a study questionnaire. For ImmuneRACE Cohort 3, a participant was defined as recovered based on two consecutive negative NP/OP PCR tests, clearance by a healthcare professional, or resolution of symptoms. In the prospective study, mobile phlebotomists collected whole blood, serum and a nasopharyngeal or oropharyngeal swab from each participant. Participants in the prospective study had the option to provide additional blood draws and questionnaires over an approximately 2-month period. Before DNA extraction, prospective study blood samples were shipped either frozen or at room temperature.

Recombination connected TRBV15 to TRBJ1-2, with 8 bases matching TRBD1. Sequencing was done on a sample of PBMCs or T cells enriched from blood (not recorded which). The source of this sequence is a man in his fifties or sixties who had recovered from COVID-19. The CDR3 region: CATSRGVDRVLGQLSYTF. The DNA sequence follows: TGTGCCACCAGCAGGGGTGTGGACAGGGTTCTGGGTCAGCTGAGCTACACCTTC.